The present entry profiles one TCR beta chain with its context. The data belong to a study of CD8 T cells in Susac syndrome. The multiple sclerosis control group comprised treatment-naive patients with stable or active relapsing-remitting disease. Random hexamers were used to reverse transcribe the RNA input (about 0.5 to 1 ug). The TCR beta CDR3 was amplified by immunoSEQ multiplex PCR across 54 Vbeta, 13 Jbeta. A single record per CDR3 protein comes from TCRdb applying MiXCR to the immunoSEQ multiplex PCR reads. The sample holds 200,000 to 250,000 distinct CDR3 sequences, 80% to 95% seen once. The sample consisted of CD4+ T cells from PBMCs. The sequence was collected from a human donor with multiple sclerosis.

The CDR3 DNA reads as TGTGCCAGCAGGGCAGACAGGACCAATGGCTACACCTTC. This codes for CASRADRTNGYTF. The rearrangement uses TRBV2 and TRBJ1-2, with D maybe TRBD1 (6 bases). Germline CDR1 reads SNHLY; CDR2 reads FYNNEI. CDR3 size: 13 residues. The ends were cut back, 6 bases at V and 6 bases at J, with 14 bases in the middle.